This T cell receptor (beta chain) was recovered during a study of blood T cell repertoires in COVID-19 (dated by TCRdb to 2018 to 2021). Regarding the complete study: Samples covering the acute and convalescent phases of COVID-19 were provided by collaborators in the United States, Italy and Spain. The material from the prospective study consisted of cDNA or gDNA derived from T cells, B-cell-depleted T cells, or PBMCs. Deeply sampled blood TCRbeta repertoires from subjects exposed to, actively infected with, or recovered from COVID-19 were included in the dataset. Where HLA class I and class II types were available, the types were taken from metadata supplied by the sample provider, not from assay-based typing. A de-identified subject ID, COVID-19 status, age in years and sex were almost always included in the sample metadata. Samples were obtained from the ongoing ImmuneRACE study (first 160 participants) and from 1,254 subjects provided by 6 global collaborators. The repertoires were released in a freely available public database intended as a resource for research on the immune response to SARS-CoV-2.

The paper's findings and limits, for the study overall: Clinical and demographic metadata were provided uncurated, with the amount varying by source and participant.

Collaborating institutions collected whole blood in K2EDTA tubes following their own protocols. For TCRbeta analysis, collaborators shipped samples as frozen whole blood, isolated PBMCs, or DNA extracted from either of those sample types. TCRbeta CDR3 regions were amplified from genomic DNA using the immunoSEQ Assay, a bias-controlled multiplex PCR. The published analysis was carried out like this. Nucleated cell counts per sample were estimated from amplification of reference gene primers within the assay. Sequence reads were collapsed and filtered to measure the absolute abundance of every unique TCRbeta CDR3 rearrangement. Productive Simpson clonality was computed per sample as the square root of Simpson's diversity index over productive rearrangements. TCRdb provides this immuneACCESS table in a form limited to in-frame rearrangements. Some clones are lacking; in checked studies, under half of them reflect an unresolved V gene, and why the rest are absent is not known. That table is the source of V, J and clone size, and D and trimming were worked out from the DNA. The sample table shows roughly 160,000 clones, and 80% to 85% are seen once. Roughly 14% of the sample is in the top ten clones.

This clone was seen many times. It lacks a known antigen. Base qualities are not at hand, and no much larger clone is one base apart. The sample comprised peripheral blood. The sequence derives from a man aged 18 to 35 with active or convalescent COVID-19.

Read as DNA, the sequence is TGTGCCAGCAGCGCGGGACAGGCGTCGGATGAGCAGTTCTTC. This sequence encodes CASSAGQASDEQFF. The chain is assembled from TRBV6-4 and TRBJ2-1; 8 central nucleotides agree with TRBD1. The germline V gene supplies CDR1 MRHNA and CDR2 SNTAGT. From the cysteine through the phenylalanine, the CDR3 covers 14 amino acids. The read is trimmed to its CDR3 DNA, 42 bases read in frame from base 1. Germline trimming: 6 bases from V, 8 bases from J; junction bases outside gene matches: 9.